The clone carrying this TCR beta chain has ten or more counts. These data originate in a study of human T cells and chemical hapten exposure. TCRdb ran MiXCR on the RACE reads and lists one entry per CDR3 protein. The sample shows approximately 370,000 distinct CDR3 sequences, about 5.4% of them seen only once. Trimming cost V 1 base and J 2 bases, with 6 bases left between them. The germline V gene encodes CDR1 MNHNS and CDR2 SASEGT. The CDR3 runs to 15 residues. Time point of the sample: pre-sensitization, week 0. Treatment here: therapeutic diphenylcyclopropenone sensitization with weekly scalp DPC.

This receptor was taken from a woman between 18 and 29 years old with alopecia areata. Some clones in this sample may be carry-over from other donors' samples. The chain has TRBV6-1 and TRBJ1-6; possible D gene TRBD1, 5 bases. Sample: whole blood, taken in connection with sensitization to the hapten diphenylcyclopropenone (DPC). CDR3 in DNA: TGTGCCAGCAGTGAAGACAGGACCTATAATTCACCCCTCCACTTT. It encodes CASSEDRTYNSPLHF.